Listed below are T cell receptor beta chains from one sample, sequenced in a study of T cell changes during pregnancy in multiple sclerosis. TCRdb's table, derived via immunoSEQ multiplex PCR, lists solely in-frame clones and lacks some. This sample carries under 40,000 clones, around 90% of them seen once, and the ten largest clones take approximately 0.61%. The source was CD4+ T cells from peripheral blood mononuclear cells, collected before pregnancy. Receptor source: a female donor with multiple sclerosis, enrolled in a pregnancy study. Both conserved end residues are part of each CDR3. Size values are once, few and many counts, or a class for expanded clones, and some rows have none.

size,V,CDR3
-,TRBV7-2,CASSLGDSATNEKLFF
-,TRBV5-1,CASSLLFPGTEAFF
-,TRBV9,CASSPRGSGTGELFF
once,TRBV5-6,CASVLRTGRQETQYF
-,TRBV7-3,CASSFHPRQADTDTQYF
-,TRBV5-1,CASSPGVPNEKLFF
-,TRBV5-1,CASSFGQGLLNEQFF
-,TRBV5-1,CASSSVGQRETQYF
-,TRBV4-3,CASSPEDRGSPLHF
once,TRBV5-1,CASSLAWEDRGEHYEQYF